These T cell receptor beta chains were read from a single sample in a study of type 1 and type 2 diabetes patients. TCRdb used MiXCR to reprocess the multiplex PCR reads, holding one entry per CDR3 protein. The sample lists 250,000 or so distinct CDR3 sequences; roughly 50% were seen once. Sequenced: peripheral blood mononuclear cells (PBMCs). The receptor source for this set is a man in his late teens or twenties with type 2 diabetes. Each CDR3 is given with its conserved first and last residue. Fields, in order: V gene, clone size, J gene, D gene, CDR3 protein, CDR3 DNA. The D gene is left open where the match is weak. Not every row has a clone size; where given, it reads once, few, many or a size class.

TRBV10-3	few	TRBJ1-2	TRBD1	CAIGVFIQGEVGGHGYTF	TGTGCCATCGGCGTTTTCATACAGGGGGAGGTCGGGGGCCATGGCTACACCTTC
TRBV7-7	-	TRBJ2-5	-	CASSLGDGQETQYF	TGTGCTAGCAGCTTAGGGGACGGCCAAGAGACCCAGTACTTC
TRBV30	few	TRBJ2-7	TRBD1	CAWSIGGVGDRDYEQYF	TGTGCCTGGAGTATCGGTGGAGTGGGGGACAGGGACTACGAGCAGTACTTC
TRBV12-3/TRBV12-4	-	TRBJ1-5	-	CASSSPIYSNQPQHF	TGTGCCAGCAGTTCCCCAATATATAGCAATCAGCCCCAGCATTTT
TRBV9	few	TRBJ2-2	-	CASSAWTTVGELFF	TGTGCCAGCAGCGCCTGGACCACTGTTGGGGAGCTGTTTTTT
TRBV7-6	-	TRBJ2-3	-	CASSLMTAYTDTQYF	TGTGCCAGCAGCTTAATGACAGCGTACACAGATACGCAGTATTTT
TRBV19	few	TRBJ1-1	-	CASSIWSESEAFF	TGTGCCAGTAGTATTTGGTCTGAGAGTGAAGCTTTCTTT
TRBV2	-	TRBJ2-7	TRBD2	CASSDQGLYEQYF	TGTGCCAGCAGTGACCAGGGACTATACGAGCAGTACTTC
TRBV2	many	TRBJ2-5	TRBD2	CASSDLPVAGGETQYF	TGTGCCAGCAGTGACCTCCCTGTCGCGGGAGGAGAGACCCAGTACTTC
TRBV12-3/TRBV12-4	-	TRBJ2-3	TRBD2	CASSDGLAGSTDTQYF	TGTGCCAGCAGTGACGGACTAGCGGGGTCCACAGATACGCAGTATTTT
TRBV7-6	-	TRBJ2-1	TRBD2	CASSFLAVPYNEQFF	TGTGCCAGCAGCTTTCTAGCGGTACCCTACAATGAGCAGTTCTTC
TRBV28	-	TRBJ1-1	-	CASRRGPGQTEAFF	TGTGCCAGCAGGAGGGGTCCTGGACAGACTGAAGCTTTCTTT
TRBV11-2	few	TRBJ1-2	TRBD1	CASSFGQGAKGYTF	TGTGCCAGCAGCTTCGGACAGGGGGCGAAGGGCTACACCTTC
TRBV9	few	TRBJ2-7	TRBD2	CASSVSAGRDYEQYF	TGTGCCAGCAGCGTATCAGCGGGACGAGACTACGAGCAGTACTTC
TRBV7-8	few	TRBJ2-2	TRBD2	CASSFLAGGNTGELFF	TGTGCCAGCAGCTTCTTAGCGGGGGGTAACACCGGGGAGCTGTTTTTT
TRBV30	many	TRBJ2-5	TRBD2	CAWGLAGGQETQYF	TGTGCCTGGGGTCTAGCGGGAGGGCAAGAGACCCAGTACTTC
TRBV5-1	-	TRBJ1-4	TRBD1	CASSLSATGNEKLFF	TGCGCCAGCAGCTTGTCGGCGACAGGGAATGAAAAACTGTTTTTT
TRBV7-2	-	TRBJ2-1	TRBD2	CASSVRGGALYNEQFF	TGTGCCAGCAGCGTCCGCGGGGGGGCCTTGTACAATGAGCAGTTCTTC
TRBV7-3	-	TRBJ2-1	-	CASSLDGEQFF	TGTGCCAGCAGCTTAGATGGTGAGCAGTTCTTC
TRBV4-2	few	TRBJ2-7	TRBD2	CASSQIAGGEDEQYF	TGTGCCAGCAGCCAGATAGCGGGAGGAGAGGACGAGCAGTACTTC
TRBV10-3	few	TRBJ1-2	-	CATSTGPGYTF	TGTGCCACCTCAACAGGGCCTGGCTACACCTTC
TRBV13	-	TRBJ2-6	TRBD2	CASTTGGGPANVLTF	TGTGCCAGCACCACGGGGGGGGGTCCGGCCAACGTCCTGACTTTC
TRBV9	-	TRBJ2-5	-	CASSAGSLSF	TGTGCCAGCAGCGCTGGGAGTCTATCCTTC
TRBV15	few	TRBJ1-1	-	CATSRHVGQLNTEAFF	TGTGCCACCAGCCGACATGTAGGACAGTTGAACACTGAAGCTTTCTTT
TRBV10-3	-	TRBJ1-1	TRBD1	CASSPRGSAEAFF	TGTGCCAGCAGCCCCAGGGGGAGCGCTGAAGCTTTCTTT
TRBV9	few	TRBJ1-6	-	CASSVLRSDSPLHF	TGTGCCAGCAGCGTACTCAGGAGCGACTCACCCCTCCACTTT
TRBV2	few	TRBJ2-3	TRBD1	CASRPTGASTDTQYF	TGTGCCAGCAGACCTACAGGGGCTAGCACAGATACGCAGTATTTT
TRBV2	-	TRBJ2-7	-	CASSQSMGSEQYF	TGTGCCAGCAGTCAATCAATGGGTAGCGAGCAGTACTTC
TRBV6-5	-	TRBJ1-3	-	CASSFNSGNTIYF	TGTGCCAGCAGTTTTAACTCTGGAAACACCATATATTTT
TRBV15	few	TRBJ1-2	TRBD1	CATSRQTGGYGYTF	TGTGCCACCAGCAGACAGACAGGGGGCTATGGCTACACCTTC
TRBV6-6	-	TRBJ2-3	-	CASSYSVGERATDTQYF	TGTGCCAGCAGTTACTCGGTCGGGGAAAGAGCCACAGATACGCAGTATTTT
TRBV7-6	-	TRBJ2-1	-	CASSLRGEAWNEQFF	TGTGCCAGCAGCTTAAGAGGAGAGGCGTGGAATGAGCAGTTCTTC
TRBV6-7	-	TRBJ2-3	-	CARLADTQYF	TGTGCCAGACTAGCAGATACGCAGTATTTT
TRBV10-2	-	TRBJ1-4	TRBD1	CASSETRQGPEKLFF	TGCGCCAGCAGTGAGACAAGACAGGGGCCGGAAAAACTGTTTTTT
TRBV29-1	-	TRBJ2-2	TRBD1	CSAFVGGRQGALIGELFF	TGCAGCGCCTTTGTTGGGGGCCGACAGGGGGCTTTGATCGGGGAGCTGTTTTTT
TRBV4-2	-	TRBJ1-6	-	CASTQDIENSPLHF	TGTGCCAGCACTCAGGACATAGAAAATTCACCCCTCCACTTT
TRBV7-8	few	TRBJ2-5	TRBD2	CASSLPPGLAGGRVTQYF	TGTGCCAGCAGCTTACCGCCGGGACTAGCGGGGGGGCGGGTGACCCAGTACTTC
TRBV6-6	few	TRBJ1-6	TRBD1	CASSYAHNRDRDDSPLHF	TGTGCCAGCAGTTACGCACATAACCGGGACAGGGATGATTCACCCCTCCACTTT
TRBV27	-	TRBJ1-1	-	CASSVGRETEAFF	TGTGCCAGCAGCGTAGGCAGGGAGACTGAAGCTTTCTTT
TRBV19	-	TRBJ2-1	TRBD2	CASGKGPLAGDDYNEQFF	TGCGCCAGCGGAAAGGGCCCATTAGCGGGTGATGACTACAATGAGCAGTTCTTC
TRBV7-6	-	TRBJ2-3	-	CASSQLQGGGGDTQYF	TGTGCCAGCAGCCAGCTACAGGGGGGGGGCGGAGATACGCAGTATTTT
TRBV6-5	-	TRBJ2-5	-	CASSYSAGGETQYF	TGTGCCAGCAGTTACTCGGCAGGGGGGGAGACCCAGTACTTC
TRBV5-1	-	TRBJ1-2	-	CATSPPPPNYGYTF	TGCGCCACCAGTCCCCCCCCGCCTAACTATGGCTACACCTTC
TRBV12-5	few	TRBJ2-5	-	CASGLSGVSSTQYF	TGTGCTAGTGGTTTGTCCGGGGTTTCTTCGACCCAGTACTTC
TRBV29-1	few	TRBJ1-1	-	CSVKWGTEAFF	TGCAGCGTTAAATGGGGGACTGAAGCTTTCTTT
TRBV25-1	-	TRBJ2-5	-	CASRVVETQYF	TGTGCCAGCAGAGTTGTGGAGACCCAGTACTTC
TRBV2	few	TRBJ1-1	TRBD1	CASSPPTGITEAFF	TGTGCCAGCAGCCCCCCGACAGGGATCACTGAAGCTTTCTTT
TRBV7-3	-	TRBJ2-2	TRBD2	CASRSGANTGELFF	TGTGCCTCACGGAGCGGGGCGAACACCGGGGAGCTGTTTTTT
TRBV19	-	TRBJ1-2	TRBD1	CATGTAGGYTF	TGTGCCACCGGGACAGCGGGAGGCTACACCTTC
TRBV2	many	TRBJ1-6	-	CASSDLGGQSSSPLHF	TGTGCCAGCAGTGACCTTGGGGGGCAGAGTAGTTCACCCCTCCACTTT
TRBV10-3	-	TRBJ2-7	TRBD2	CASSSFLTSGGYEQYF	TGTGCCAGCAGTTCCTTCCTGACTAGCGGGGGCTACGAGCAGTACTTC
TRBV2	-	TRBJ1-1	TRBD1	CASKGQGRTEGEAFF	TGTGCCAGCAAGGGACAGGGAAGAACTGAGGGCGAAGCTTTCTTT
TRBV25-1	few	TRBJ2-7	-	CASSVWGSTYEQYF	TGTGCCAGCAGTGTGTGGGGATCGACTTACGAGCAGTACTTC